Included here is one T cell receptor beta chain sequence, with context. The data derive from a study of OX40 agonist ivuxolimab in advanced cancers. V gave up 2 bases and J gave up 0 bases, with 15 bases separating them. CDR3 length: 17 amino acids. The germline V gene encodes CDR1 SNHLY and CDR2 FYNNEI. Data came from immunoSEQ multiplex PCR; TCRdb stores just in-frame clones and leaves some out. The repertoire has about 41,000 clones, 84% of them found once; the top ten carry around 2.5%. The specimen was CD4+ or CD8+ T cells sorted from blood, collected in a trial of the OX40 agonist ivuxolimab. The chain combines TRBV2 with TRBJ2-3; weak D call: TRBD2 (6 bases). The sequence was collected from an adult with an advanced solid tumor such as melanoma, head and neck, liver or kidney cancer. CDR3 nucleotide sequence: TGTGCCAGCAGTGAAAGGAGGGAAGGTCTAAGCACAGATACGCAGTATTTT. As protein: CASSERREGLSTDTQYF.